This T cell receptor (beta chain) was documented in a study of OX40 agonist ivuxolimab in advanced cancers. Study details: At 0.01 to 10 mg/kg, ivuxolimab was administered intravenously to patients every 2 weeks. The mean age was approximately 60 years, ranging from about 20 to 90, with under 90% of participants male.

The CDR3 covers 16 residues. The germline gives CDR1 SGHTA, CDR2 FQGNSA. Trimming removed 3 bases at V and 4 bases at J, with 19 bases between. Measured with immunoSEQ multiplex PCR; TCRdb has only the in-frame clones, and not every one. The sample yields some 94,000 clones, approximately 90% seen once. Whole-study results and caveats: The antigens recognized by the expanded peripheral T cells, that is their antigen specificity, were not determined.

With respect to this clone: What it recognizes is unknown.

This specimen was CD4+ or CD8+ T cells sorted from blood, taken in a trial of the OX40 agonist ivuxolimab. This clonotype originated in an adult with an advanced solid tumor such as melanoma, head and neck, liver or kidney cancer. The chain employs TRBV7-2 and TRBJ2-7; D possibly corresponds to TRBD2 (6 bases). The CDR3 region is CASSFSRTTGWYEQYF. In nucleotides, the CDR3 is TGTGCCAGCAGCTTTTCCCGGACTACCGGCTGGTACGAGCAGTACTTC.